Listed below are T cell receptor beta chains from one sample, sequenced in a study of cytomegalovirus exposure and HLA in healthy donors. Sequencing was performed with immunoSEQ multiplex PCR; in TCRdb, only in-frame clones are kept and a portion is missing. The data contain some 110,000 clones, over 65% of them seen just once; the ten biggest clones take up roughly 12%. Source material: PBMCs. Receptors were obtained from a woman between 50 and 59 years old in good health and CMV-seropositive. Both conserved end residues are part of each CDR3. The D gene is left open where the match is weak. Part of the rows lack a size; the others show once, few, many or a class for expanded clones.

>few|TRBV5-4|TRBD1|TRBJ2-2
TGTGCCAGCAGCTTGGACCCGGGACAGAGCACCGGGGAGCTGTTTTTT
CASSLDPGQSTGELFF
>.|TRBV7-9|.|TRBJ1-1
TGTGCCAGCAGCGAGTACACCGGGGCTGAAGCTTTCTTT
CASSEYTGAEAFF
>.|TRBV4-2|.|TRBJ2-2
TGTGCCAGCAGCCAAGATACTTATAGCACCGGGGAGCTGTTTTTT
CASSQDTYSTGELFF
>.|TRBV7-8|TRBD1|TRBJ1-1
TGTGCCAGCAGCCAACAGGGGGCGAATTCTAACACTGAAGCTTTCTTT
CASSQQGANSNTEAFF
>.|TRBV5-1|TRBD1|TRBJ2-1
TGCGCCAGCAGCTTGACCGGACAGGGAGTCGACAATGAGCAGTTCTTC
CASSLTGQGVDNEQFF
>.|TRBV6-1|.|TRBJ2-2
TGTGCCAGCAGTGGAACCAGGGCCACCGGGGAGCTGTTTTTT
CASSGTRATGELFF
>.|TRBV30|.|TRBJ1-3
TGTGCCTGGAGCGAAGGAGGGAGCTCTGGAAACACCATATATTTT
CAWSEGGSSGNTIYF
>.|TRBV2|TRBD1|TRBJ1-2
TGTGCCAGCCCGGGACAGGAGACCTATGGCTACACCTTC
CASPGQETYGYTF
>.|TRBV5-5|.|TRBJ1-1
TGTGCCAGCAGCTTAGGAGGGAACACTGAAGCTTTCTTT
CASSLGGNTEAFF
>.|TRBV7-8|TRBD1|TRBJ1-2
TGTGCCAGCAGCTTAGTTTTGGGACAGAACTATGGCTACACCTTC
CASSLVLGQNYGYTF
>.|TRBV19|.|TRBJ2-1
TGTGCCAGTAGTGAGACTAGGGAGAATGAGCAGTTCTTC
CASSETRENEQFF
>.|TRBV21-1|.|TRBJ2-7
TGTGCCAGCATCCCGGACAGAAGCTCCTACGAGCAGTACTTC
CASIPDRSSYEQYF
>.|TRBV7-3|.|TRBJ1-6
TGTGCCAGCAGCTTATTGGGCACAGGGATAAATTCACCCCTCCACTTT
CASSLLGTGINSPLHF
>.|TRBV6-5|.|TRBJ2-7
TGTGCCAGCAGTTACGAGGGCCTCGGCTACGAGCAGTACTTC
CASSYEGLGYEQYF
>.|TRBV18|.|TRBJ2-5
TGTGCCAGCTCACCACCAGGGGCACAAGAGACCCAGTACTTC
CASSPPGAQETQYF
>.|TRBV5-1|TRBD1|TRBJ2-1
TGCGCCAGCAGAACAGGGGGGACCTACAATGAGCAGTTCTTC
CASRTGGTYNEQFF
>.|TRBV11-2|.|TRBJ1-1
TGTGCCAGCAGCTTAGATCAGGTAACCAGCACTGAAGCTTTCTTT
CASSLDQVTSTEAFF
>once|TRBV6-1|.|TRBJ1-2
TGTGCCAGCAGTGAAGACAGATATAAAAGCTATGGCTACACCTTC
CASSEDRYKSYGYTF
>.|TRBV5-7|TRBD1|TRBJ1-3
TGTGCCAGCAGCCCCGGGACAGGGGGCAGATACACCATATATTTT
CASSPGTGGRYTIYF
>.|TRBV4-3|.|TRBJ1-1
TGCGCCAGCAGCCAAGCATCGAACACTGAAGCTTTCTTT
CASSQASNTEAFF
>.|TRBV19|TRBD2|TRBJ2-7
TGTGCCAGTAGTATCGGACTAGGGGTATACGAGCAGTACTTC
CASSIGLGVYEQYF
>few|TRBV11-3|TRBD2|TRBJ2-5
TGTGCCAGCAGCATAGGCGTTGGGACTAGCGTCCAAGAGACCCAGTACTTC
CASSIGVGTSVQETQYF
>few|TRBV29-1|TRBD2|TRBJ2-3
TGCAGCGTTGAGGGAAAACTAGCGGAGTCCACAGATACGCAGTATTTT
CSVEGKLAESTDTQYF
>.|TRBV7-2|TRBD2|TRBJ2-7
TGTGCCAGCAGCTTAGAACTAGCGGGATTAAACGAGCAGTACTTC
CASSLELAGLNEQYF
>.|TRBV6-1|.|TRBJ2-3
TGTGCCAGCAGTCCCTCTAGCGCAGATACGCAGTATTTT
CASSPSSADTQYF
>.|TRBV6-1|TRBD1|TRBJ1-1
TGTGCCAGCTCCCGGGACAGCGGCACTGAAGCTTTCTTT
CASSRDSGTEAFF